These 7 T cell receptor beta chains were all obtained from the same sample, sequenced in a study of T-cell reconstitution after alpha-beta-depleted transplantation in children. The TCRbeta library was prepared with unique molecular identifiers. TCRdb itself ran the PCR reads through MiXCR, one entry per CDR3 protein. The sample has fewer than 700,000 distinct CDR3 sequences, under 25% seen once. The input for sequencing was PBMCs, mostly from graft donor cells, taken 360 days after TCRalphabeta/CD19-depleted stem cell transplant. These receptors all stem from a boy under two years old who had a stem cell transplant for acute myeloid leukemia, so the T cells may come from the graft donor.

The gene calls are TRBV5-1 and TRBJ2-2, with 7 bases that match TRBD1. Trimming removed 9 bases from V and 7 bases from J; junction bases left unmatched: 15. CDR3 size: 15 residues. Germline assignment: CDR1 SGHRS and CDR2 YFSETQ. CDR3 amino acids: CATRPQGVDGGELFF. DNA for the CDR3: TGCGCCACCCGGCCCCAGGGGGTCGACGGCGGGGAGCTGTTTTTT.

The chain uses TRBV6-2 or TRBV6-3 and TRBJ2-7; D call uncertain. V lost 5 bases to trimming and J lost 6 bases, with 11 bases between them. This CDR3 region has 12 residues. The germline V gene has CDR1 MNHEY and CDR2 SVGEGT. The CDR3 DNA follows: TGTGCCAGCAGTCAAGCATGGCTCGAGCAGTACTTC. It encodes CASSQAWLEQYF.

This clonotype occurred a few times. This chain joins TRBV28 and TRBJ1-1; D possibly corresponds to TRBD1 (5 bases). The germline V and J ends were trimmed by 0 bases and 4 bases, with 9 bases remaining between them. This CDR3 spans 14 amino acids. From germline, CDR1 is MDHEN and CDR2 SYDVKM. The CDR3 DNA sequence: TGTGCCAGCAGTTTATGGGGGGAGGGCACTGAAGCTTTCTTT. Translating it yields CASSLWGEGTEAFF. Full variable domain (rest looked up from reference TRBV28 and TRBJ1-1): DVKVTQSSRYLVKRTGEKVFLECVQDMDHENMFWYRQDPGLGLRLIYFSYDVKMKEKGDIPEGYSVSREKKERFSLILESASTNQTSMYLCASSLWGEGTEAFFGQGTRLTVV.

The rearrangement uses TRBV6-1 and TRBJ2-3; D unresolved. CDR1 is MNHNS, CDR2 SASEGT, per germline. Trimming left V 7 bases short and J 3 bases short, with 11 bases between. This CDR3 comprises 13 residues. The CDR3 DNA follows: TGTGCCAGCATGACGGAACCTACAGATACGCAGTATTTT. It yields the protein CASMTEPTDTQYF.

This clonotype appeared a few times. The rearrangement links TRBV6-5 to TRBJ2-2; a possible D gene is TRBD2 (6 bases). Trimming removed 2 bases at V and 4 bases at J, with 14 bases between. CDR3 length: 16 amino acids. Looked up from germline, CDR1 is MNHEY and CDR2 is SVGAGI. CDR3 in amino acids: CASSYESSVTTGELFF. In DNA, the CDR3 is TGTGCCAGCAGTTACGAGTCTAGCGTAACCACCGGGGAGCTGTTTTTT.

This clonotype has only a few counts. The CDR3 is CASSQDPRGSVKGTQYF. The CDR3 DNA reads as TGCGCCAGCAGCCAAGATCCCCGGGGTAGCGTGAAGGGTACGCAGTATTTT. This sequence joins TRBV4-3 and TRBJ2-3, with D possibly TRBD2 on 5 matching bases. Deletions cut 0 bases from V and 8 bases from J, with 21 bases between. CDR1 and CDR2 from the germline V gene are LGHNA and YSLEER. This CDR3 is 17 amino acids long.

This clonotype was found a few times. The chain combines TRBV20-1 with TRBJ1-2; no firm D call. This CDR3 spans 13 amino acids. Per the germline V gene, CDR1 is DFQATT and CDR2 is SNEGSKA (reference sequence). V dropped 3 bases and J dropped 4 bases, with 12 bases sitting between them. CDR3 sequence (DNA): TGCAGTGCTAGGAATGCTGGGATCTATGGCTACACCTTC. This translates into CSARNAGIYGYTF.